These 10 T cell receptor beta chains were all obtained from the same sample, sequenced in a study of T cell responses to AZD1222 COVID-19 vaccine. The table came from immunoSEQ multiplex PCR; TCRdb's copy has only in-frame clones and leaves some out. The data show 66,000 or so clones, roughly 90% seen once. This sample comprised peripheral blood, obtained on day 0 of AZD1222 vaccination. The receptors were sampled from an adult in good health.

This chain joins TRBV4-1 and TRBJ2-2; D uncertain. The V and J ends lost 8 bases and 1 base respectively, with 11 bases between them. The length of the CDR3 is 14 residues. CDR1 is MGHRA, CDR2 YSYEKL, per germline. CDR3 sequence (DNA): TGCGCCAGCGCCCATACGGGGAACACCGGGGAGCTGTTTTTT. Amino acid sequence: CASAHTGNTGELFF.

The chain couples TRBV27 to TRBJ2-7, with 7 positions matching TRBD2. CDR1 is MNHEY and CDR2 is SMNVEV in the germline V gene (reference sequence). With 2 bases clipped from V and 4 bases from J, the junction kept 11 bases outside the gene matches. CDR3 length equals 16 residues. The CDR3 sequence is CASSLVWASGSYEQYF. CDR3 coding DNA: TGTGCCAGCAGTTTAGTCTGGGCTAGCGGATCTTACGAGCAGTACTTC.

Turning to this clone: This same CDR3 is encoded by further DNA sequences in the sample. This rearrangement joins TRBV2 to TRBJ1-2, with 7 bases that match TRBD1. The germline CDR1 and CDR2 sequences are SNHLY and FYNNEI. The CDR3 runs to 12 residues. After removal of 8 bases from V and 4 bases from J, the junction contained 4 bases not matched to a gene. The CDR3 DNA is TGTGCCAGCTCACAGGGGACCTATGGCTACACCTTC. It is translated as CASSQGTYGYTF.

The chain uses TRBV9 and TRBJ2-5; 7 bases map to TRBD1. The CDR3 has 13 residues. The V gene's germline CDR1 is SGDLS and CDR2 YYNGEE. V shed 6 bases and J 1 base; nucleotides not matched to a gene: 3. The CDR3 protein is CASNRQGQETQYF. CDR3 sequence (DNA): TGTGCCAGCAACCGACAGGGCCAAGAGACCCAGTACTTC.

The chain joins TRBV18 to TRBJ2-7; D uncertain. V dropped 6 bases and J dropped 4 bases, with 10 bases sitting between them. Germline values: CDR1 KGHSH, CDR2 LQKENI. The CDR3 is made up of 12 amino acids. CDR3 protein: CASSKGEYEQYF. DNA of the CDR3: TGTGCCAGCTCCAAGGGCGAGTACGAGCAGTACTTC.

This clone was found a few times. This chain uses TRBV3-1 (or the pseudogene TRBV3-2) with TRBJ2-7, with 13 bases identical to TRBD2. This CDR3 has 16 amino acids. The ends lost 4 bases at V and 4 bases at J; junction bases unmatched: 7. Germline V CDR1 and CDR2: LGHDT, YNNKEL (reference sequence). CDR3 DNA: TGTGCCAGCAGCCGAGGACTAGCGGGAGAGGGGTACGAGCAGTACTTC. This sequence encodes CASSRGLAGEGYEQYF.

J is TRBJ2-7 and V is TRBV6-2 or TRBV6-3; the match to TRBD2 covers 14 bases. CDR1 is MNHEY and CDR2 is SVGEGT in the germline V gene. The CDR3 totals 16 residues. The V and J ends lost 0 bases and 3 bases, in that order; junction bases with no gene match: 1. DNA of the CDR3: TGTGCCAGCAGTTACTCGACTAGCGGGAGGGTCTACGAGCAGTACTTC. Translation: CASSYSTSGRVYEQYF.

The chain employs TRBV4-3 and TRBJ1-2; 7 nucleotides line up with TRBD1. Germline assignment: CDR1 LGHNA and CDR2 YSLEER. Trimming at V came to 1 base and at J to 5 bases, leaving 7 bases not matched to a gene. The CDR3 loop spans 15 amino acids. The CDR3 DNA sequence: TGCGCCAGCAGCCAAGTCTTGGACAGGCCATATGGCTACACCTTC. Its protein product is CASSQVLDRPYGYTF.

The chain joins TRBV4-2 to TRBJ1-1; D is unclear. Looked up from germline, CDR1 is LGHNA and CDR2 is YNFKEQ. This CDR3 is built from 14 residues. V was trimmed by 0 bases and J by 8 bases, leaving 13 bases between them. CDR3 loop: CASSQDPTNPEAFF. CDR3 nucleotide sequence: TGTGCCAGCAGCCAAGACCCGACCAACCCCGAAGCTTTCTTT.

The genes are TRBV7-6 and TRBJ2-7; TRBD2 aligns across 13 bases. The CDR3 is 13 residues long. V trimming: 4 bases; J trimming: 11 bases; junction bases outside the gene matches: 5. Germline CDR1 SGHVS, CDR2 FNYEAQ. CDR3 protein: CASSSGLAGEKYF. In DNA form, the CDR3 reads TGTGCCAGCAGCTCCGGACTAGCGGGGGAGAAGTACTTC.